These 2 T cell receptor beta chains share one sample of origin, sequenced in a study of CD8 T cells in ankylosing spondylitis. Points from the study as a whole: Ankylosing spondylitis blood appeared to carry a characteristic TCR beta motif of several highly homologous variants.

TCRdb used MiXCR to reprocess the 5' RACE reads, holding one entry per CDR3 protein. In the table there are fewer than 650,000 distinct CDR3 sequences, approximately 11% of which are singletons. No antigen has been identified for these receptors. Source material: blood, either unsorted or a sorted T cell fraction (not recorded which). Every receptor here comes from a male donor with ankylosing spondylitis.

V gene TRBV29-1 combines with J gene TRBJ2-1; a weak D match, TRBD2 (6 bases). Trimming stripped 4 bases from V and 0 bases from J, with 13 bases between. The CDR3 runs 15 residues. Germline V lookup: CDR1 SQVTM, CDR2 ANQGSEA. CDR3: CSVVGGESSYNEQFF. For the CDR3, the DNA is TGCAGCGTTGTTGGCGGGGAAAGCTCCTACAATGAGCAGTTCTTC.

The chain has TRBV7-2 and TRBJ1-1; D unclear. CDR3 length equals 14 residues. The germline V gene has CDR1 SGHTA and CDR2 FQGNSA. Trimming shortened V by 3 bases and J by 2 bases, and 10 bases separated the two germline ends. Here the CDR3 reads CASSLSATNTEAFF. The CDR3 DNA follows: TGTGCCAGCAGCTTGTCGGCGACCAACACTGAAGCTTTCTTT.